The 14 T cell receptor beta chains listed next were all sequenced from one sample in a study of blood T cell repertoires in COVID-19. Sequencing used immunoSEQ multiplex PCR; TCRdb keeps in-frame clones, though not all of them. Among about 160,000 clones, roughly 81% were seen once, and the ten largest hold more than 5%. The specimen was peripheral blood. These receptors came from a woman aged 45-65 years with COVID-19, enrolled during active disease.

This chain uses TRBV2 with TRBJ2-1; 7 bases map to TRBD1. Germline CDR1 and CDR2: SNHLY and FYNNEI. V was clipped by 3 bases and J by 8 bases; unmatched bases: 7. The CDR3 totals 14 residues. DNA for the CDR3: TGTGCCAGCAGTGACAGGGGGTTTTTTGATGAGCAGTTCTTC. Protein sequence: CASSDRGFFDEQFF.

The chain combines TRBV4-3 with TRBJ2-2, with 8 bases lining up with TRBD2. V shed 0 bases and J 1 base; nucleotides not matched to a gene: 1. Per germline, CDR1 LGHNA and CDR2 YSLEER. CDR3 length: 16 amino acids. The CDR3 DNA sequence: TGCGCCAGCAGCCAAGACCTAGCGGGGAACACCGGGGAGCTGTTTTTT. This gives the protein CASSQDLAGNTGELFF.

The chain uses TRBV12-3 or TRBV12-4 and TRBJ2-7, with 9 positions matching TRBD1. The CDR3 runs 13 residues. V lost 7 bases to trimming and J lost 3 bases; unmatched junction nucleotides: 4. CDR3 coding DNA: TGTGCCAGCATTCCGGGACAGGGCTACGAGCAGTACTTC. Its protein is CASIPGQGYEQYF.

This rearrangement joins TRBV5-4 to TRBJ2-7; D is unclear. This CDR3 has 13 amino acids. Germline-derived CDR1 and CDR2 are SGHNT and YYREEE (reference sequence). V gave up 0 bases and J gave up 4 bases, with 8 bases separating them. The CDR3 here is CASSLESGYEQYF. In DNA, the CDR3 is TGTGCCAGCAGCTTGGAATCGGGTTACGAGCAGTACTTC.

V gene TRBV7-9 combines with J gene TRBJ2-7, with 9 nucleotides matching TRBD2. The CDR3 is made up of 16 amino acids. The germline CDR1 and CDR2 sequences are SEHNR and FQNEAQ (reference sequence). The V segment lost 3 bases and the J segment 1 base; nucleotides outside the gene matches: 7. CDR3 in DNA: TGTGCCAGCAGCTTCCCGGCTAGCGGGGTTTCCTACGAGCAGTACTTC. This sequence encodes CASSFPASGVSYEQYF.

V gene TRBV5-6 combines with J gene TRBJ1-1; a weak D match, TRBD1 (5 bases). Germline V gives CDR1 SGHDT, CDR2 YYEEEE. CDR3 length equals 15 residues. Trimming removed 3 bases at V and 3 bases at J, with 15 bases between. DNA for the CDR3: TGTGCCAGCAGCTCCTTGGGAGGGGCGGACACTGAAGCTTTCTTT. Encoded protein: CASSSLGGADTEAFF.

This clone was observed at least ten times. Here the CDR3 DNA reads TGTGCCAGCTCCGACCCCGGGACAGGGGGGGACACTGAAGCTTTCTTT. It encodes CASSDPGTGGDTEAFF. This sequence joins TRBV2 and TRBJ1-1, with TRBD1 matching over 11 bases. This CDR3 comprises 16 residues. Germline values: CDR1 SNHLY, CDR2 FYNNEI. J gave up 3 bases and V 8 bases, and 11 bases lay outside the gene matches.

This sequence joins TRBV27 and TRBJ2-1; D might be TRBD1 (7 bases). The CDR3 covers 13 residues. Germline CDR1 reads MNHEY; CDR2 reads SMNVEV (reference sequence). Trimming took 8 bases from V and 2 from J, leaving 10 bases between them. This CDR3 reads CASGGTAYNEQFF. Here the CDR3 DNA reads TGTGCCAGCGGAGGGACAGCCTACAATGAGCAGTTCTTC.

V gene TRBV4-2 combines with J gene TRBJ2-3; D remains unclear. V was clipped by 4 bases and J by 4 bases, with 9 bases between them. CDR1 and CDR2 from the germline V gene are LGHNA and YNFKEQ. CDR3 length: 13 amino acids. CDR3 residues: CASSLIPADTQYF. CDR3 bases: TGTGCCAGCAGCCTAATTCCGGCAGATACGCAGTATTTT.

In DNA, the CDR3 is TGTGCCAGCAGCCAAAGTCCAGGGGACAGTGGCTACACCTTC. Its translation is CASSQSPGDSGYTF. The chain employs TRBV3-1 (or the pseudogene TRBV3-2) and TRBJ1-2; 7 bases line up with TRBD1. Germline V gives CDR1 LGHDT, CDR2 YNNKEL (reference sequence). CDR3 size: 14 residues. V shed 2 bases and J 7 bases; nucleotides not matched to a gene: 7.

The rearrangement uses TRBV19 and TRBJ2-7, with TRBD1 matching over 7 bases. The CDR3 is 12 residues long. The junction had 8 bases not matched to a gene; V was cut back by 4 bases and J by 11 bases. Germline V gives CDR1 LNHDA, CDR2 SQIVND (reference sequence). The CDR3 spells CASSSVSGTEYF. CDR3 in DNA: TGTGCCAGTAGTAGCGTATCCGGGACAGAGTACTTC.

This clone was observed a few times. The chain couples TRBV9 to TRBJ2-1, with TRBD2 matching over 12 bases. The CDR3 is 18 residues long. Germline lookup yields CDR1 SGDLS and CDR2 YYNGEE. Trimming took 4 bases from V and 0 from J; bases not matched to a gene: 8. The CDR3 spells CASSSGLAGSVSYNEQFF. CDR3 coding DNA: TGTGCCAGCAGCTCCGGACTAGCGGGGTCTGTCTCCTACAATGAGCAGTTCTTC.

The table lists this clone with a few counts. J is TRBJ2-3 and V is TRBV3-1 (or the pseudogene TRBV3-2); possibly TRBD2 for D (5 bases). Germline V lookup: CDR1 LGHDT, CDR2 YNNKEL (reference sequence). The CDR3 is 17 residues long. With 3 bases removed from V and 0 bases from J, the gap between germline ends came to 16 bases. The CDR3 protein is CASSHHLGPGSTDTQYF. DNA for the CDR3: TGTGCCAGCAGCCACCACCTCGGACCGGGGAGCACAGATACGCAGTATTTT.

The V call is TRBV6-5, the J call TRBJ1-5, with 8 bases lining up with TRBD1. V lost 6 bases and J lost 7; bases outside the gene matches: 11. From germline, CDR1 is MNHEY and CDR2 SVGAGI. The CDR3 is 15 amino acids. The CDR3 reads CASSRDRGGGQPQHF. The CDR3 bases are TGTGCCAGCAGCAGAGACAGGGGAGGAGGGCAGCCCCAGCATTTT.